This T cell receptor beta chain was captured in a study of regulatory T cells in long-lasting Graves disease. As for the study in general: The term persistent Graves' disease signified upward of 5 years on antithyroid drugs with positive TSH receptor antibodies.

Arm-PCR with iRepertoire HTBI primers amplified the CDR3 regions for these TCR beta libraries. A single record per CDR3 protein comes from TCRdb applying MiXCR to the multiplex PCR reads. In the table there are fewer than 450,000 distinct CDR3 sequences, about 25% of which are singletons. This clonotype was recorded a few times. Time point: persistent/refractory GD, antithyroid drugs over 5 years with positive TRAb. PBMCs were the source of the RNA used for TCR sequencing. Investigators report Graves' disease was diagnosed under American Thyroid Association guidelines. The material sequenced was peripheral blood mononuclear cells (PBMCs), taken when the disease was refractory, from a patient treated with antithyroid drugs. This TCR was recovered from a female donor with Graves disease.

CDR3: CSASRGPKMGGELFF. The DNA for the CDR3 is TGCAGTGCTTCTCGGGGGCCGAAAATGGGTGGGGAGCTGTTTTTT. V usage is TRBV20-1 and J usage is TRBJ2-2; the D gene could be TRBD1 or TRBD2 (6 bases each). The length of the CDR3 is 15 residues. The V gene lost 5 bases and the J gene lost 8 bases, with 21 bases spanning the gap. CDR1 and CDR2 (germline): DFQATT, SNEGSKA (reference sequence).